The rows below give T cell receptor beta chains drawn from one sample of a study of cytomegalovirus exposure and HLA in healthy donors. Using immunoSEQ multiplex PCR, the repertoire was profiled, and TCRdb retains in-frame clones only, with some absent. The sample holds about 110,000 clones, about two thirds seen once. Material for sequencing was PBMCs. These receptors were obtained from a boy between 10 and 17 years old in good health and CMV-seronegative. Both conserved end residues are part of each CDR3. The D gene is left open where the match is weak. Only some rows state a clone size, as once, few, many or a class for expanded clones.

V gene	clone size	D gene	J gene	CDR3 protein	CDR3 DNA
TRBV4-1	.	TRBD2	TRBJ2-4	CASSQDLQRGGYRVKNIQYF	TGCGCCAGCAGCCAAGATCTCCAGCGGGGGGGCTATAGGGTCAAAAACATTCAGTACTTC
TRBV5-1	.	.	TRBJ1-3	CASSLGQGGNTIYF	TGCGCCAGCAGCTTGGGCCAGGGTGGAAACACCATATATTTT
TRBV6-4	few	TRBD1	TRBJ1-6	CASSDSTGQGPLHF	TGTGCCAGCAGTGACTCTACGGGACAGGGACCCCTCCACTTT
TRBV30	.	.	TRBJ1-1	CAWSHSSEAFF	TGTGCCTGGAGTCATTCCAGTGAAGCTTTCTTT
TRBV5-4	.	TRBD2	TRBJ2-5	CASSLEGLAGGSPQETQYF	TGTGCCAGCAGCTTGGAGGGACTAGCGGGGGGTTCCCCACAAGAGACCCAGTACTTC
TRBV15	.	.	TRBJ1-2	CATSRGGGLRWDMMSGYTF	TGTGCCACCAGCAGGGGCGGGGGCCTTAGGTGGGACATGATGAGTGGCTACACCTTC
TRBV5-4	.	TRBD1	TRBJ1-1	CASSAGTGYTEAFF	TGTGCCAGCAGCGCCGGGACAGGATACACTGAAGCTTTCTTT
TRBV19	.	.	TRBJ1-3	CASSIISRANTIYF	TGTGCCAGTAGTATAATCTCGAGGGCGAACACCATATATTTT
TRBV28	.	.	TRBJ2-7	CASSSPDTREYF	TGTGCCAGCAGTTCCCCGGACACCCGAGAGTACTTC
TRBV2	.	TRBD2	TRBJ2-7	CASRLAGGPYEQYF	TGTGCCAGCAGGCTAGCGGGAGGTCCCTACGAGCAGTACTTC
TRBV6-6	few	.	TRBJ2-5	CASSNRQPETQYF	TGTGCCAGCAGTAACCGACAGCCAGAGACCCAGTACTTC
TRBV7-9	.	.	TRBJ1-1	CASSSRVGTEAFF	TGTGCCAGCAGCTCCAGGGTGGGGACTGAAGCTTTCTTT
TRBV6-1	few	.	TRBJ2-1	CASSEQVGHNEQFF	TGTGCCAGCAGTGAACAGGTGGGGCACAATGAGCAGTTCTTC
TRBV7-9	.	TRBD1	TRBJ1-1	CASRLNPGQGMNTEAFF	TGTGCCAGCAGGTTGAATCCGGGACAGGGGATGAACACTGAAGCTTTCTTT
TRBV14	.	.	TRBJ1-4	CASSPTGGATNEKLFF	TGTGCCAGCAGCCCTACGGGGGGAGCAACTAATGAAAAACTGTTTTTT
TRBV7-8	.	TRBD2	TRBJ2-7	CASSLKTLRTSGISYEQYF	TGTGCCAGCAGCTTAAAAACGCTTCGGACTAGCGGGATTTCCTACGAGCAGTACTTC
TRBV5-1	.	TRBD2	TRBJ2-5	CASSLGLAVQETQYF	TGCGCCAGCAGCTTGGGGCTAGCGGTCCAAGAGACCCAGTACTTC
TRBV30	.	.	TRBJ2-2	CAWSGGGGGELFF	TGTGCCTGGAGCGGAGGGGGCGGCGGGGAGCTGTTTTTT
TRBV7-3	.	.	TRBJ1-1	CASSLRPGGATFF	TGTGCCAGCAGCTTAAGACCGGGTGGGGCAACTTTCTTT
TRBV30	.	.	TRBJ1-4	CAWRNFRERDEKLFF	TGTGCCTGGAGAAACTTCAGGGAACGCGATGAAAAACTGTTTTTT
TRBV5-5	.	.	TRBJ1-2	CASSLSGSNYGYTF	TGTGCCAGCAGCTTGTCGGGATCGAACTATGGCTACACCTTC
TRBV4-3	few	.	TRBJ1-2	CASSQEGVDGYTF	TGCGCCAGCAGCCAAGAAGGGGTGGACGGCTACACCTTC
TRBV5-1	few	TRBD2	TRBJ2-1	CASSSPGLAGYNEQFF	TGCGCCAGCAGCTCCCCGGGACTAGCGGGCTACAATGAGCAGTTCTTC
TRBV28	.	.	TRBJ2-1	CASSSLSATTYNEQFF	TGTGCCAGCAGTTCCCTATCAGCGACCACATACAATGAGCAGTTCTTC
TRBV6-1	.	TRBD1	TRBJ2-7	CASSGRDRVHEQYF	TGTGCCAGCAGTGGCCGGGACAGGGTCCACGAGCAGTACTTC
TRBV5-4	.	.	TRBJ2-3	CASSLAQGSDTQYF	TGTGCCAGCAGCTTGGCCCAGGGTTCAGATACGCAGTATTTT
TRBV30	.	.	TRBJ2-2	CAWSARNTGELFF	TGTGCCTGGAGTGCCAGAAACACCGGGGAGCTGTTTTTT
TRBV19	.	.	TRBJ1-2	CASSRLEAGDGYTF	TGTGCCAGTAGTCGCTTGGAGGCAGGGGACGGCTACACCTTC
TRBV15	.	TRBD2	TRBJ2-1	CATSRDRGPGGSNEQFF	TGTGCCACCAGCAGAGATCGTGGACCGGGGGGTAGCAATGAGCAGTTCTTC
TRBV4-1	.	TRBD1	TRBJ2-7	CASSQVSGQGFYEQYF	TGCGCCAGCAGCCAAGTCTCCGGACAGGGGTTCTACGAGCAGTACTTC
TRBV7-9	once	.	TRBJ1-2	CASSLVSGPVKGYTF	TGTGCCAGCAGCTTAGTATCAGGGCCGGTTAAGGGCTACACCTTC
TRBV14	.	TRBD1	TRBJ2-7	CATSPGQGNYEQYF	TGTGCCACCTCCCCGGGACAGGGGAACTACGAGCAGTACTTC
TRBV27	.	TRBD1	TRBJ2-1	CASSGGPGQGAGNEQFF	TGTGCCAGCAGTGGGGGACCGGGACAGGGGGCCGGGAATGAGCAGTTCTTC
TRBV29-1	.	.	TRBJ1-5	CSVDTGRNQPQHF	TGCAGCGTTGATACAGGGCGCAATCAGCCCCAGCATTTT
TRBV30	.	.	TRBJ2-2	CAWGGGWNTGELFF	TGTGCTTGGGGTGGGGGCTGGAACACCGGGGAGCTGTTTTTT
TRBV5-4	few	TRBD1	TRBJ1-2	CASSSDRDDGYTF	TGTGCCAGCAGCTCCGACAGGGACGATGGCTACACCTTC
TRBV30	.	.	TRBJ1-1	CAWDRENTEAFF	TGTGCCTGGGATCGAGAAAACACTGAAGCTTTCTTT
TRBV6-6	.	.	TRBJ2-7	CASGRGSYEQYF	TGTGCCAGCGGTAGAGGCTCCTACGAGCAGTACTTC
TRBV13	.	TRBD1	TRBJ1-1	CASSFTQDRVPEAFF	TGTGCCAGCAGCTTCACCCAGGACAGGGTCCCTGAAGCTTTCTTT
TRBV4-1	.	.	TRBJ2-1	CASRREYEQFF	TGCGCCAGCAGGAGGGAGTATGAGCAGTTCTTC
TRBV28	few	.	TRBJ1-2	CASGRGRASRGYTF	TGTGCCAGCGGACGGGGAAGGGCGTCGCGTGGCTACACCTTC
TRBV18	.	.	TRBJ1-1	CASSYSPGEAFF	TGTGCCAGCTCATACTCGCCAGGTGAAGCTTTCTTT
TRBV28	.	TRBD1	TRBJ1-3	CASSAGTVLTGNTIYF	TGTGCCAGCAGTGCCGGGACAGTATTAACTGGAAACACCATATATTTT
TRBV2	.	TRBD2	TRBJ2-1	CASSGGSTSGSFGSYDEQFF	TGTGCCAGCAGTGGGGGGTCGACTAGCGGGAGTTTCGGTTCATACGATGAGCAGTTCTTC
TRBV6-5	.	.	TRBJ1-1	CASRKSDTEAFF	TGTGCCAGCAGAAAGTCAGACACTGAAGCTTTCTTT
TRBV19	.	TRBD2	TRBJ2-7	CASSIAGGDGVEQYF	TGTGCCAGTAGTATCGCGGGAGGGGACGGGGTGGAGCAGTACTTC
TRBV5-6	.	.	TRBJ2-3	CASSLVFRGADTQYF	TGTGCCAGCAGCTTGGTATTCAGGGGGGCAGATACGCAGTATTTT
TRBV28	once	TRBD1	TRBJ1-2	CASSPGTAAYGYTF	TGTGCCAGCAGCCCCGGGACAGCAGCCTATGGCTACACCTTC